This T cell receptor (beta chain) was retrieved from a study of T-cell reconstitution after alpha-beta-depleted transplantation in children. Study-wide points: Among T cells one year after transplant, newly produced cells accounted for most counts and diversity.

Preparation of the TCRbeta library involved a method that used unique molecular identifiers. Via MiXCR, TCRdb re-called the PCR reads, giving one row per CDR3 protein. The sample yields 95,000 to 120,000 distinct CDR3 sequences, approximately 6% seen once. As for this clonotype: Its specificity is unknown.

In germline, CDR1 is SQVTM, CDR2 ANQGSEA. The germline V and J ends were trimmed by 6 bases and 6 bases, with 11 bases remaining between them. The length of the CDR3 is 11 residues. This rearrangement joins TRBV29-1 to TRBJ1-2; the D gene is possibly TRBD1 (5 bases). The source material was PBMCs, mostly from graft donor cells, sampled 360 days after TCRalphabeta/CD19-depleted stem cell transplant. This TCR was recovered from a male patient aged 2 to 10 who had a stem cell transplant for acute lymphoblastic leukemia, so the T cells may come from the graft donor. The CDR3: CSVVLRDGYTF. For the CDR3, the DNA is TGCAGCGTCGTCCTCAGGGATGGCTACACCTTC.